Given below is one T cell receptor (beta chain) in context. Its matching antigen is unknown. The CDR3 spans 13 residues. Deletions cut 4 bases from V and 6 bases from J, with 13 bases between. Germline V CDR1 and CDR2: SGHNT, YYREEE (reference sequence). Repertoires were generated with immunoSEQ multiplex PCR, while TCRdb's copy carries only in-frame clones and drops some. Of about 130,000 clones detected, 89% appear once; the ten largest clones hold 9.5%. This record comes from a study of T cell responses to AZD1222 COVID-19 vaccine. Study-wide results and limits: The span of vaccine-associated CD4 TCRs extended across spike, with dominance at 160-218 and 743-854. Nearly half of spike-specific TCRs reportedly target variant regions that are unmutated in the B.1.351 and B.1.1.7 variants. Seropositivity was recorded at baseline in only 6 or 7 AZD1222 recipients.

V gene TRBV5-4 combines with J gene TRBJ1-1; D remains ambiguous. This sample comprised peripheral blood, obtained 28 days after the second AZD1222 dose. This receptor was obtained from an adult who received the AZD1222 COVID-19 vaccine. CDR3 nucleotides: TGTGCCAGCAGCCAGGACCCCGGTGCTGAAGCTTTCTTT. Its protein product is CASSQDPGAEAFF.